The 32 T cell receptor beta chains reported below all come from one sample, sequenced in a study of T cell changes during pregnancy in multiple sclerosis. Assay: immunoSEQ multiplex PCR; the TCRdb copy retains only in-frame clones and omits some. The table lists roughly 42,000 clones, about 89% of them singletons. Material: CD4+ T cells from peripheral blood mononuclear cells, obtained in the first trimester of pregnancy. These receptors all come from a female donor with multiple sclerosis, enrolled in a pregnancy study.

The gene calls are TRBV4-2 and TRBJ1-5; D is possibly TRBD1 (5 bases). Trimming took 5 bases from V and 2 from J, leaving 10 bases between them. Germline V gene lookup returns CDR1 LGHNA and CDR2 YNFKEQ. The CDR3 is made up of 14 amino acids. The CDR3 region has the DNA TGTGCCAGCAGCTGGGGGAGGGGCAATCAGCCCCAGCATTTT. Translation gives CASSWGRGNQPQHF.

The CDR3 spells CASSSSWGRARTGELFF. In DNA form, the CDR3 reads TGTGCCAGCAGCTCCTCCTGGGGGAGGGCCCGTACCGGGGAGCTGTTTTTT. The rearrangement links TRBV11-3 to TRBJ2-2; 7 bases agree with TRBD2. In germline, CDR1 is SGHNT, CDR2 YENEEA. CDR3 size: 17 residues. V lost 4 bases to trimming and J lost 5 bases; unmatched junction nucleotides: 13.

The genes are TRBV28 and TRBJ1-3, with 8 bases fitting TRBD1. The J segment lost 2 bases and the V segment lost 6 bases, leaving 0 bases of the junction unmatched. This CDR3 comprises 13 residues. CDR1 MDHEN and CDR2 SYDVKM come from the germline V gene. As DNA, the CDR3 is TGTGCCAGCAGACAGGGGGCTGGAAACACCATATATTTT. Protein sequence: CASRQGAGNTIYF.

The CDR3 bases are TGTGCCAGCAGCTCCGGGACAGGGAGAGAAAAACTGTTTTTT. This encodes CASSSGTGREKLFF. The rearrangement uses TRBV25-1 and TRBJ1-4; 9 bases are shared with TRBD1. V lost 6 bases, J lost 8 bases, and 7 bases stayed unmatched. The CDR3 consists of 14 residues. Germline values: CDR1 MGHDK, CDR2 SYGVNS.

The J gene is TRBJ1-2, the V gene TRBV4-2, with D possibly being TRBD1 (5 bases). The length of the CDR3 is 15 residues. Germline CDR1 and CDR2: LGHNA and YNFKEQ. Trimming took 4 bases from V and 10 from J, leaving 22 bases between them. CDR3 region: CASSLRGAGGGDYTF. CDR3 coding DNA: TGTGCCAGCAGCCTAAGGGGAGCCGGCGGGGGTGACTACACCTTC.

V usage is TRBV6-1 and J usage is TRBJ2-2, with TRBD2 matching 7 bases. V lost 2 bases to trimming and J lost 5 bases; unmatched junction nucleotides: 2. In germline, CDR1 is MNHNS, CDR2 SASEGT. This CDR3 contains 14 residues. For the CDR3, the DNA is TGTGCCAGCAGTGAAATCGGGGGGACCGGGGAGCTGTTTTTT. It specifies CASSEIGGTGELFF.

V usage is TRBV28 and J usage is TRBJ1-5; 9 nucleotides match TRBD1. Trimming at V came to 6 bases and at J to 6 bases, leaving 6 bases not matched to a gene. There are 14 residues in the CDR3. CDR1 is MDHEN and CDR2 is SYDVKM in the germline V gene. Here the CDR3 reads CASSPGTGPQPQHF. Written as DNA, the CDR3 is TGTGCCAGCAGCCCCGGGACAGGGCCTCAGCCCCAGCATTTT.

The V call is TRBV14, the J call TRBJ1-1; the D is unclear. Trimming left V 6 bases short and J 0 bases short, with 8 bases between. CDR1 is SGHDN, CDR2 FVKESK, per germline. CDR3 length: 13 amino acids. CDR3 amino acids: CASSPVLNTEAFF. The DNA of the CDR3 is TGTGCCAGCAGTCCAGTCCTGAACACTGAAGCTTTCTTT. Full variable domain (outside the CDR3, taken from reference TRBV14 and TRBJ1-1): EAGVTQFPSHSVIEKGQTVTLRCDPISGHDNLYWYRRVMGKEIKFLLHFVKESKQDESGMPNNRFLAERTGGTYSTLKVQPAELEDSGVYFCASSPVLNTEAFFGQGTRLTVV.

V and J are TRBV6-5 and TRBJ2-5; D is possibly TRBD2 (5 bases). Trimming shortened V by 4 bases and J by 2 bases, and 8 bases separated the two germline ends. Germline-derived CDR1 and CDR2 are MNHEY and SVGAGI. The CDR3 has 13 residues. Here the CDR3 DNA reads TGTGCCAGCAGTTCCACGGGGCAAGAGACCCAGTACTTC. Translated: CASSSTGQETQYF.

The chain combines TRBV10-1 with TRBJ2-3, with TRBD2 identical over 7 bases. The CDR3 runs to 15 residues. Trimming cost V 2 bases and J 6 bases; bases outside gene matches: 8. Germline V CDR1 and CDR2: WNHNN, SYGVQD (reference sequence). Here the CDR3 DNA reads TGCGCCAGCAGTGAGGATCCAGCGGGAACCGATACGCAGTATTTT. As protein: CASSEDPAGTDTQYF.

The chain links TRBV2 to TRBJ2-1, with D perhaps TRBD2 (6 bases). Germline-derived CDR1 and CDR2 are SNHLY and FYNNEI. The germline V and J ends were trimmed by 6 bases and 10 bases, with 19 bases remaining between them. The CDR3 is 14 residues long. The CDR3, as DNA: TGTGCCAGCAGGGGGGGACGAGATCTCAGGGAGCAGTTCTTC. This translates into CASRGGRDLREQFF.

This clone has a single count. V usage is TRBV29-1 and J usage is TRBJ1-1, with TRBD1 as a possible D gene (6 bases). There are 14 residues in the CDR3. The germline V gene has CDR1 SQVTM and CDR2 ANQGSEA. Trimming pared 6 bases from V and 1 base from J, leaving 15 bases between. Here the CDR3 reads CSVSPRDKNTEAFF. CDR3 sequence (DNA): TGCAGCGTCAGTCCCCGGGACAAGAACACTGAAGCTTTCTTT.

Only one count was recorded for this clone. This chain uses TRBV27 with TRBJ1-2; D unresolved. Germline V gene sequence: CDR1 MNHEY, CDR2 SMNVEV (reference sequence). The CDR3 spans 13 residues. V shed 3 bases and J shed 2 bases, with 7 bases lying between them. CDR3 loop: CASSFWQNYGYTF. The CDR3 DNA reads as TGTGCCAGCAGTTTTTGGCAGAACTATGGCTACACCTTC.

This chain links TRBV7-5 with TRBJ2-6; the table's D call, TRBD1, has no DNA check behind it. TRBV7-5 is annotated as a pseudogene. The CDR3 spans 17 residues. The CDR3 is CARRCQCRQSRANVLTF. The CDR3 coding sequence is TGTGCCAGAAGGTGTCAATGTAGACAAAGTCGGGCCAACGTCCTGACTTTC.

The rearrangement links TRBV19 to TRBJ1-5; D remains unclear. Deletions cut 9 bases from V and 6 bases from J, with 24 bases between. The CDR3 extends over 16 amino acids. CDR1 is LNHDA and CDR2 is SQIVND in the germline V gene (reference sequence). This CDR3 reads CASNARTPVEGQPQHF. The DNA for the CDR3 is TGTGCCAGCAACGCCAGAACGCCCGTTGAGGGTCAGCCCCAGCATTTT.

The chain links TRBV4-1 to TRBJ2-7; weak D call: TRBD2 (5 bases). CDR3 length: 14 residues. In germline, CDR1 is MGHRA, CDR2 YSYEKL. The V gene lost 5 bases and the J gene lost 4 bases, with 15 bases spanning the gap. CDR3 residues: CASSSRGSAYEQYF. The CDR3 DNA reads as TGCGCCAGCAGCTCCCGGGGTAGCGCTTACGAGCAGTACTTC.

This clone was seen once. J is TRBJ2-7 and V is TRBV6-6; 8 positions agree with TRBD2. J gave up 1 base and V 6 bases, and 8 bases lay outside the gene matches. This CDR3 is 15 amino acids long. CDR1 and CDR2 from the germline V gene are MNHNY and SVGAGI (reference sequence). In DNA form, the CDR3 reads TGTGCCAGCAGGCAGCAGCGGGAGTTTTCCTACGAGCAGTACTTC. Translation: CASRQQREFSYEQYF.

The count of this clone is one. The V and J genes are TRBV29-1 and TRBJ2-7; D might be TRBD2 (6 bases). Germline V gene data show CDR1 as SQVTM and CDR2 as ANQGSEA. Trimming took 7 bases from V and 4 from J, leaving 11 bases between them. The CDR3 has 11 amino acids. The CDR3 sequence: CSAGGLYEQYF. CDR3 sequence (DNA): TGCAGCGCCGGAGGGTTGTACGAGCAGTACTTC.

The gene calls are TRBV19 and TRBJ1-1, with a possible D match to TRBD1 (6 bases). Per the germline V gene, CDR1 is LNHDA and CDR2 is SQIVND (reference sequence). This CDR3 has 16 amino acids. Trimming took 5 bases from V and 2 from J, leaving 18 bases between them. For the CDR3, the DNA is TGTGCCAGTAGTGGGGGGGCCTCCTTTCTAAACACTGAAGCTTTCTTT. Its translation is CASSGGASFLNTEAFF.

The chain has TRBV28 and TRBJ1-2, with a tentative D call TRBD1 (5 bases). The germline CDR1 and CDR2 sequences are MDHEN and SYDVKM. The length of the CDR3 is 14 residues. The germline V and J ends were trimmed by 6 bases and 3 bases, with 14 bases remaining between them. CDR3 sequence (DNA): TGTGCCAGCAGGTCGACAGAACCGTACTATGGCTACACCTTC. It is translated as CASRSTEPYYGYTF.

The chain couples TRBV15 to TRBJ2-5; 9 nucleotides align to TRBD2. CDR3 length equals 15 residues. V lost 4 bases and J lost 3; bases outside the gene matches: 6. The germline CDR1 and CDR2 sequences are LNHNV and YYDKDF (reference sequence). CDR3 region: CATSTTTSGKETQYF. DNA of the CDR3: TGTGCCACCAGCACTACGACTAGCGGAAAAGAGACCCAGTACTTC.

This clone has a single count. The V gene is TRBV10-1, the J gene TRBJ2-5; 10 bases map to TRBD2. This CDR3 has 15 residues. J lost 5 bases, V lost 4 bases, and 7 bases had no gene match. CDR1 is WNHNN and CDR2 is SYGVQD in the germline V gene (reference sequence). CDR3 sequence: CASSGAGGLGETQYF. CDR3 coding DNA: TGCGCCAGCAGTGGAGCGGGAGGGCTTGGGGAGACCCAGTACTTC.

The chain combines TRBV9 with TRBJ2-3; D perhaps matches TRBD2 (5 bases). Per germline, CDR1 SGDLS and CDR2 YYNGEE. The CDR3 extends over 15 amino acids. V lost 4 bases to trimming and J lost 4 bases, with 16 bases between them. In DNA form, the CDR3 reads TGTGCCAGCAGCATTAGCGACCGGACGGCAGATACGCAGTATTTT. Translated: CASSISDRTADTQYF.

This chain links TRBV6-5 with TRBJ2-7, with TRBD1 as a possible D gene (5 bases). Between the trimmed V and J ends, which lost 1 base and 2 bases, there was a span of 9 bases. The CDR3 is made up of 14 amino acids. The germline CDR1 and CDR2 sequences are MNHEY and SVGAGI. This chain's CDR3 is CASSYFRAAYEQYF. The CDR3, as DNA: TGTGCCAGCAGTTACTTCAGGGCGGCCTACGAGCAGTACTTC.

The V gene is TRBV19, the J gene TRBJ2-2; 10 bases are a match to TRBD2. Germline V gene lookup returns CDR1 LNHDA and CDR2 SQIVND (reference sequence). V shed 2 bases, J shed 4 bases, and the junction held 1 base outside the gene matches. This CDR3 has 15 amino acids. As DNA, the CDR3 is TGTGCCAGTAGTATACTAGCGGGAGCCACCGGGGAGCTGTTTTTT. This codes for CASSILAGATGELFF.

V is TRBV27 and J is TRBJ2-5, with 7 bases that match TRBD1. Germline CDR1 reads MNHEY; CDR2 reads SMNVEV (reference sequence). There are 13 residues in the CDR3. V lost 6 bases and J lost 5; bases outside the gene matches: 6. CDR3 nucleotides: TGTGCCAGCAGATTAGGGGGCTTGGAGACCCAGTACTTC. Amino acid sequence: CASRLGGLETQYF.

The chain recombines TRBV11-2 with TRBJ1-1; 8 bases align to TRBD1. Germline-derived CDR1 and CDR2 are SGHAT and FQNNGV. The trim removed 5 bases at V and 5 bases at J, leaving 4 bases unmatched. CDR3 length: 13 residues. The CDR3 DNA sequence: TGTGCCAGCAGCAAACAGGGGGGTACTGAAGCTTTCTTT. Translation: CASSKQGGTEAFF.

The rearrangement joins TRBV18 to TRBJ1-2; D might be TRBD1 (5 bases). CDR1 is KGHSH and CDR2 is LQKENI in the germline V gene. V was trimmed by 1 base and J by 6 bases, leaving 15 bases between them. The CDR3 spans 15 residues. The CDR3 is CASSPLQGEQNGYTF. DNA of the CDR3: TGTGCCAGCTCACCACTCCAGGGTGAGCAGAATGGCTACACCTTC.

The rearrangement joins TRBV4-1 to TRBJ1-6; no firm D call. Germline V gene data show CDR1 as MGHRA and CDR2 as YSYEKL. V lost 1 base and J lost 8, with 9 bases in between. CDR3 length equals 14 residues. CDR3 sequence (DNA): TGCGCCAGCAGCCAAGGAGGATCGTATTCACCCCTCCACTTT. This sequence encodes CASSQGGSYSPLHF.

V and J are TRBV15 and TRBJ1-2, with D perhaps matching TRBD1 (5 bases). V dropped 3 bases and J dropped 5 bases, with 7 bases sitting between them. Germline values: CDR1 LNHNV, CDR2 YYDKDF (reference sequence). The CDR3 loop spans 12 amino acids. The CDR3 protein is CATSRDTYGYTF. Here the CDR3 DNA reads TGTGCCACCAGCAGGGACACTTATGGCTACACCTTC.

V gene TRBV19 combines with J gene TRBJ1-5, with a possible D match to TRBD1 (6 bases). CDR3 size: 13 residues. Trimming took 6 bases from V and 4 from J, leaving 10 bases between them. Germline V gene data show CDR1 as LNHDA and CDR2 as SQIVND (reference sequence). Here the CDR3 reads CASSGQKNQPQHF. CDR3 sequence (DNA): TGTGCCAGTAGCGGACAGAAAAATCAGCCCCAGCATTTT.

This chain uses TRBV19 with TRBJ2-2; 9 bases map to TRBD2. The CDR3 is 16 residues long. Germline trimming cut 4 bases from V and 4 bases from J; bases unmatched to any gene: 7. In germline, CDR1 is LNHDA, CDR2 SQIVND (reference sequence). CDR3 protein: CASSTGLARVTGELFF. Here the CDR3 DNA reads TGTGCCAGTAGTACAGGACTAGCGCGAGTCACCGGGGAGCTGTTTTTT.